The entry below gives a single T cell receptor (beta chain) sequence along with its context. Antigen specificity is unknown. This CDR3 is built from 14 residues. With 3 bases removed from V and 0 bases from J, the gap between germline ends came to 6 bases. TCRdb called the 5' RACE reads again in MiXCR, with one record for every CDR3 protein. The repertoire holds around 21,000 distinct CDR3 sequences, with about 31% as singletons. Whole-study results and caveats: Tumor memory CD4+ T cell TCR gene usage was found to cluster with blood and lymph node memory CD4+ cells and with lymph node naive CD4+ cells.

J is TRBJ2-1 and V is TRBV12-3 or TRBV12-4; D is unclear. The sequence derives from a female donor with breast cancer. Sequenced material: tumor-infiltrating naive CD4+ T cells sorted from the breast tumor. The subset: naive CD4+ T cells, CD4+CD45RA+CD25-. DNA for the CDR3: TGTGCCAGCAGTTTCCGTAGCTCCTACAATGAGCAGTTCTTC. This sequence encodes CASSFRSSYNEQFF.